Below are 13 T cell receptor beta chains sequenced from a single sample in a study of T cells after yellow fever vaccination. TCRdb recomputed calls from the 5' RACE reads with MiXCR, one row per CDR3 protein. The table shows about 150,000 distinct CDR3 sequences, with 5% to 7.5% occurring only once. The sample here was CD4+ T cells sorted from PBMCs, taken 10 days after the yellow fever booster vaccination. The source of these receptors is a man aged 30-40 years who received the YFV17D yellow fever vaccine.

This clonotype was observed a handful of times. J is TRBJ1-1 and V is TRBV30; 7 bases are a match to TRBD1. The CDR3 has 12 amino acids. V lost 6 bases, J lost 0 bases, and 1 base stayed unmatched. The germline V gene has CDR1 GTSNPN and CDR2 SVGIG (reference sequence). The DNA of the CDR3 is TGTGCCTGCAGGGGGATGAACACTGAAGCTTTCTTT. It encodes CACRGMNTEAFF. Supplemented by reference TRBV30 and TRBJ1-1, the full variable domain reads SQTIHQWPATLVQPVGSPLSLECTVEGTSNPNLYWYRQAAGRGLQLLFYSVGIGQISSEVPQNLSASRPQDRQFILSSKKLLLSDSGFYLCACRGMNTEAFFGQGTRLTVV.

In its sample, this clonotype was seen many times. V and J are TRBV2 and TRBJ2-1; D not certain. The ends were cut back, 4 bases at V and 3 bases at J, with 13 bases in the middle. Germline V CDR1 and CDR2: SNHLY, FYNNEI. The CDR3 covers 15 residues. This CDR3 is CASSVLGGNYNEQFF. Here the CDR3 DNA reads TGTGCCAGCAGTGTTTTGGGCGGAAACTACAATGAGCAGTTCTTC.

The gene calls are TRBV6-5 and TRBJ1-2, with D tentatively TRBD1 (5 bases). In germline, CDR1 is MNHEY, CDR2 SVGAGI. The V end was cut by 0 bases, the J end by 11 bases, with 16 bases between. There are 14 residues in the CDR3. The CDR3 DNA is TGTGCCAGCAGTTACTCGGGGCAGGGAGGCTTTTACACCTTC. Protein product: CASSYSGQGGFYTF.

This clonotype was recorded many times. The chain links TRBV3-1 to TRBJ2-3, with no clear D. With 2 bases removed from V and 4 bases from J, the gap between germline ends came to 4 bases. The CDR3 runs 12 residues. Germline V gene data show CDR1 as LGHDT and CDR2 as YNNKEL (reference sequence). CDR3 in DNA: TGTGCCAGCAGCCAAATCGCAGATACGCAGTATTTT. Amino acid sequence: CASSQIADTQYF.

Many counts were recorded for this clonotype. CDR3 loop: CASSSHNNEQFF. The DNA for the CDR3 is TGTGCCAGCAGCTCCCATAACAATGAGCAGTTCTTC. The V and J genes are TRBV7-8 and TRBJ2-1; D is ambiguous. The ends were cut back, 4 bases at V and 5 bases at J, with 6 bases in the middle. The CDR3 loop spans 12 amino acids. CDR1 and CDR2 (germline): SGHVS, FQNEAQ.

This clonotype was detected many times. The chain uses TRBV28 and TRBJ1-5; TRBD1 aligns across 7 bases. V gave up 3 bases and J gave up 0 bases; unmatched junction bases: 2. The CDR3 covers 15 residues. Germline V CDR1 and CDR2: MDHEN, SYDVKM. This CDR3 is CASSLYRGSNQPQHF. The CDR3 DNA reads TGTGCCAGCAGTTTGTACAGGGGTAGCAATCAGCCCCAGCATTTT.

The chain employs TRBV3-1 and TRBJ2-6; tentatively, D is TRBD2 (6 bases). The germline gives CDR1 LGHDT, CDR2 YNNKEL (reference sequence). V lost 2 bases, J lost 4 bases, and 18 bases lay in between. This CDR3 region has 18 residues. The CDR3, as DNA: TGTGCCAGCAGCCAACACTTAGCGGCAAAGGGAGGGGCCAACGTCCTGACTTTC. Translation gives CASSQHLAAKGGANVLTF.

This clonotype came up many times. CDR3 DNA sequence: TGTGCCAGCTCACCATACGGGAAGACTAGCGGAAACATTCAGTACTTC. This encodes CASSPYGKTSGNIQYF. The chain uses TRBV18 and TRBJ2-4, with 9 bases lining up with TRBD2. V dropped 2 bases and J dropped 6; count of bases not matched to a gene: 8. This CDR3 spans 16 amino acids. The germline V gene has CDR1 KGHSH and CDR2 LQKENI. Variable domain in full (rest from reference TRBV18 and TRBJ2-4): NAGVMQNPRHLVRRRGQEARLRCSPMKGHSHVYWYRQLPEEGLKFMVYLQKENIIDESGMPKERFSAEFPKEGPSILRIQQVVRGDSAAYFCASSPYGKTSGNIQYFGAGTRLSVL.

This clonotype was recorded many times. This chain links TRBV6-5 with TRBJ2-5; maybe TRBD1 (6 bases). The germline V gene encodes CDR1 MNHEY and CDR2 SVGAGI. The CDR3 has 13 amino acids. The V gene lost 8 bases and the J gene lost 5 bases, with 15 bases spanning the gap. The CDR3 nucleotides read TGTGCCAGCGGCTACCAGGGGCGGGAGACCCAGTACTTC. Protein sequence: CASGYQGRETQYF.

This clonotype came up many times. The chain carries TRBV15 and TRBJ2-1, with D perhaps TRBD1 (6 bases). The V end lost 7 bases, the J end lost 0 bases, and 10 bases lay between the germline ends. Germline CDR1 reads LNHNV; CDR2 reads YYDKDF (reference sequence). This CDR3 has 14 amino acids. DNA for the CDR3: TGTGCCACCAAAGTAGGGGGCTCCTACAATGAGCAGTTCTTC. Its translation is CATKVGGSYNEQFF.

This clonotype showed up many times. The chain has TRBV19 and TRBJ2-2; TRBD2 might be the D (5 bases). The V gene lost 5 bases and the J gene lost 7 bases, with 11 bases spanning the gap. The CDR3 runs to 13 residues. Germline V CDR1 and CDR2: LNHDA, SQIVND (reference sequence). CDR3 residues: CASSAGPFGELFF. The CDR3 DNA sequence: TGTGCCAGTAGTGCGGGCCCGTTCGGGGAGCTGTTTTTT. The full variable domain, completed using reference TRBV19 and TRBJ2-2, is DGGITQSPKYLFRKEGQNVTLSCEQNLNHDAMYWYRQDPGQGLRLIYYSQIVNDFQKGDIAEGYSVSREKKESFPLTVTSAQKNPTAFYLCASSAGPFGELFFGEGSRLTVL.

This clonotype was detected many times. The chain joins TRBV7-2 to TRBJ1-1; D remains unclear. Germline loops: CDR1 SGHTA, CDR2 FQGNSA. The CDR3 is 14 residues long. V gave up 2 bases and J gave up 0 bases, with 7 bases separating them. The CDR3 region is CASSLLGVNTEAFF. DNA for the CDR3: TGTGCCAGCAGCTTATTAGGAGTGAACACTGAAGCTTTCTTT. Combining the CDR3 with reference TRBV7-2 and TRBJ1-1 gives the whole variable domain GAGVSQSPSNKVTEKGKDVELRCDPISGHTALYWYRQSLGQGLEFLIYFQGNSAPDKSGLPSDRFSAERTGGSVSTLTIQRTQQEDSAVYLCASSLLGVNTEAFFGQGTRLTVV.

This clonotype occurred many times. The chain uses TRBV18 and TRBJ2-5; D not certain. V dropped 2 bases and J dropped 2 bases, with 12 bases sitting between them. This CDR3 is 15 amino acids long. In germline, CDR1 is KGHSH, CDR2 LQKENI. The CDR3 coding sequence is TGTGCCAGCTCACCAGGGGAAGTGGAGCAAGAGACCCAGTACTTC. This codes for CASSPGEVEQETQYF.